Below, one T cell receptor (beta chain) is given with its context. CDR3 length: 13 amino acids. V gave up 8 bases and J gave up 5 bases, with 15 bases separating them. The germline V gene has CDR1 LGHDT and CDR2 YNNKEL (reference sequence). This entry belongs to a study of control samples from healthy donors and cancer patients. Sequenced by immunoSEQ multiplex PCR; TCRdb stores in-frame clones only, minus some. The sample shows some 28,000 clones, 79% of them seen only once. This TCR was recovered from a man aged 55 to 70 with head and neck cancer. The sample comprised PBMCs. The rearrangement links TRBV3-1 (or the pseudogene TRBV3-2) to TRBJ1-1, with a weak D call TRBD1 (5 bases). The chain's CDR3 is CASDYGGGTEAFF. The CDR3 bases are TGTGCCAGCGACTACGGGGGAGGGACTGAAGCTTTCTTT.